This paragraph reports one TCR beta chain. The target antigen is unknown. The CDR3 is made up of 14 amino acids. V was trimmed by 1 base and J by 3 bases, leaving 9 bases between them. Germline values: CDR1 SGHTA, CDR2 FQGNSA. Treatment of the sample: about 20 received Ad26.COV2.S at low or high dose, single or two shots; 5 received placebo; per-sample allocation not given. Each sample was drawn 63 days after the first injection (of vaccine or placebo). Ad26.COV2.S expressed prefusion-stabilized spike from the original Wuhan strain. Method: immunoSEQ multiplex PCR; TCRdb's copy keeps in-frame clones and lacks some. There are some 450,000 clones in the sample; about 90% occur only once, and roughly 3.9% lies in the top ten. These data come from a study of Ad26.COV2.S vaccination and SARS-CoV-2 variants. The wider study: By the intramuscular route, Ad26.COV2.S was given once, or twice 56 days apart. Study-level results: From the TCR breadth and depth analyses, total T cell responses may have been underestimated. Vaccinees and placebo recipients showed similar non-spike TCR breadth.

Here the sequenced sample was peripheral blood, taken in a trial of Ad26.COV2.S vaccine versus placebo. This chain connects TRBV7-2 to TRBJ1-2, with D tentatively TRBD1 (5 bases). The clonotype was recovered from a person between 18 and 60 years old who received the Ad26.COV2.S COVID-19 vaccine or a placebo. The CDR3 protein is CASSLGGDDYGYTF. The CDR3 nucleotides are TGTGCCAGCAGCTTAGGGGGGGATGACTATGGCTACACCTTC.